One and the same sample provided the 8 T cell receptor beta chains below, sequenced in a study of T cell changes during pregnancy in multiple sclerosis. The method was immunoSEQ multiplex PCR; TCRdb's version includes in-frame clones alone and lacks a portion of them. The sample has about 80,000 clones; 94% are singletons. Here the sequenced sample was peripheral blood, taken in the second trimester of pregnancy. The receptors come from a female donor in good health, enrolled as a control in a pregnancy study.

The chain carries TRBV28 and TRBJ2-7, with 8 bases that match TRBD2. CDR1 and CDR2 from the germline V gene are MDHEN and SYDVKM. Trimming at V came to 6 bases and at J to 4 bases, leaving 11 bases not matched to a gene. This CDR3 has 15 amino acids. The CDR3: CASRPSGGEGYEQYF. In DNA, the CDR3 is TGTGCCAGCAGGCCATCGGGAGGGGAGGGTTACGAGCAGTACTTC. The variable domain in full, with the rest retrieved from reference TRBV28 and TRBJ2-7, is DVKVTQSSRYLVKRTGEKVFLECVQDMDHENMFWYRQDPGLGLRLIYFSYDVKMKEKGDIPEGYSVSREKKERFSLILESASTNQTSMYLCASRPSGGEGYEQYFGPGTRLTVT.

This sequence joins TRBV7-2 and TRBJ1-1; tentative D call: TRBD1 (6 bases). The CDR3 covers 15 residues. CDR1 and CDR2 (germline): SGHTA, FQGNSA. V was pared by 3 bases and J by 4 bases, with 15 bases between. The CDR3 DNA is TGTGCCAGCAGCTTTAACAGGGTGGGCACCACTGAAGCTTTCTTT. Protein: CASSFNRVGTTEAFF.

The chain combines TRBV27 with TRBJ2-7, with 9 positions matching TRBD2. V dropped 0 bases and J dropped 3; count of bases not matched to a gene: 9. In germline, CDR1 is MNHEY, CDR2 SMNVEV (reference sequence). The CDR3 totals 17 residues. The CDR3 is CASSLSPRGRVLYEQYF. The DNA of the CDR3 is TGTGCCAGCAGTTTATCGCCGCGCGGGAGGGTTCTCTACGAGCAGTACTTC.

The chain joins TRBV6-1 to TRBJ2-5; 8 bases map to TRBD1. This CDR3 region has 14 residues. The J segment lost 4 bases and the V segment lost 7 bases, leaving 8 bases of the junction unmatched. Germline V gene data show CDR1 as MNHNS and CDR2 as SASEGT. The CDR3 protein is CASKGQVRRETQYF. CDR3 nucleotides: TGTGCCAGCAAGGGACAGGTACGGAGAGAGACCCAGTACTTC.

The chain uses TRBV6-1 and TRBJ1-5; perhaps TRBD1 as D (6 bases). The CDR3 consists of 15 residues. Germline V lookup: CDR1 MNHNS, CDR2 SASEGT. With 0 bases removed from V and 6 bases from J, the gap between germline ends came to 12 bases. The CDR3 sequence is CASSEAGGASQPQHF. Written as DNA, the CDR3 is TGTGCCAGCAGTGAAGCCGGGGGGGCATCTCAGCCCCAGCATTTT.

V gene TRBV19 combines with J gene TRBJ1-2, with D perhaps TRBD1 (6 bases). CDR1 and CDR2 from the germline V gene are LNHDA and SQIVND (reference sequence). Between the trimmed V and J ends, which lost 3 bases and 0 bases, there was a span of 14 bases. The CDR3 loop spans 16 amino acids. The chain's CDR3 is CASSISAGEPNYGYTF. The CDR3 bases are TGTGCCAGTAGTATCTCGGCAGGGGAACCTAACTATGGCTACACCTTC.

The rearrangement uses TRBV19 and TRBJ2-3; TRBD2 aligns across 14 bases. Germline CDR1 and CDR2: LNHDA and SQIVND (reference sequence). The CDR3 contains 17 residues. The trim removed 5 bases at V and 4 bases at J, leaving 8 bases unmatched. The CDR3 reads CASSLGLAGGRADTQYF. In DNA, the CDR3 is TGTGCCAGTAGTCTCGGACTAGCGGGAGGTCGGGCAGATACGCAGTATTTT.

The chain recombines TRBV28 with TRBJ2-7, with a weak D call TRBD1 (6 bases). The CDR3 extends over 12 amino acids. Deletions cut 5 bases from V and 4 bases from J, with 9 bases between. Germline CDR1 MDHEN, CDR2 SYDVKM. The CDR3 spells CASSAGEYEQYF. The CDR3 nucleotides are TGTGCCAGCAGTGCAGGGGAGTACGAGCAGTACTTC.